This T cell receptor (beta chain) came from a study of T cells after yellow fever vaccination. Background on the study: Low-cell-number fractions were prepared with SMART-Seq v4 Ultra Low Input. Overall study findings and caveats: In post-booster samples, most primary-vaccination clones reappeared (approximately 97% CD4, approximately 91% CD8). Any FACS-sorted repertoire could hold abundant clonotypes that contaminate it from the bulk population.

Synthesis of TCR cDNA relied on 5'RACE template switching, which attached a universal primer site and UMIs. TCRdb re-called the 5' RACE reads through MiXCR, storing one row per CDR3 protein. The sample contains over 300,000 distinct CDR3 sequences, less than 4.5% of which appear only once. Germline V gene lookup returns CDR1 MNHEY and CDR2 SVGAGI. With V trimmed by 6 bases and J by 4 bases, 8 bases remained unmatched. The CDR3 runs to 15 residues. The sample holds many counts of this clonotype. The antigen is undetermined. The chain recombines TRBV6-5 with TRBJ2-2, with 7 bases aligning to TRBD1. The starting material was PBMCs, obtained on the day of the yellow fever booster vaccination. The receptor comes from a man between 18 and 35 years old who received the YFV17D yellow fever vaccine. The CDR3 reads CASSRQGLSTGELFF. As DNA, the CDR3 is TGTGCCAGCAGCAGACAGGGTCTGAGCACCGGGGAGCTGTTTTTT.